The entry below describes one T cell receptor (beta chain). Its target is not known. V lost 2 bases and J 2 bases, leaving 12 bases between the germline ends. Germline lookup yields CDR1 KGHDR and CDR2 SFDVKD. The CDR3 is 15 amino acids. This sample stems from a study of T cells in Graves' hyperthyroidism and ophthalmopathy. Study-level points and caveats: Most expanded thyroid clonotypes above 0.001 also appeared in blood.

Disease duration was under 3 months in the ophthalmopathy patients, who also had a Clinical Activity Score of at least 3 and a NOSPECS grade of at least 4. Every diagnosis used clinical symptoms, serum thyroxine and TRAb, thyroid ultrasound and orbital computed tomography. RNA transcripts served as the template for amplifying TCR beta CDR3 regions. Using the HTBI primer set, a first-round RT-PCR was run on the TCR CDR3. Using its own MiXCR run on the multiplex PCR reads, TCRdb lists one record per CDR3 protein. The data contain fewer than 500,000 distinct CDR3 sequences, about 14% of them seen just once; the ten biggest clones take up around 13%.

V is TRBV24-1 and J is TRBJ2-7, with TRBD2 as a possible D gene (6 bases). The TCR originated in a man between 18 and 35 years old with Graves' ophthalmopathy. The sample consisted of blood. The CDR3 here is CATSDSGTRPYEQYF. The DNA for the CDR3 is TGTGCCACCAGTGATTCGGGGACTCGACCCTACGAGCAGTACTTC.